The 2 T cell receptor beta chains in this list originate from one sample, sequenced in a study of cytomegalovirus exposure and HLA in healthy donors. Primers included in the PCR were 60 Vbeta and 13 Jbeta primers. The protocol was immunoSEQ multiplex PCR, while the TCRdb copy is restricted to in-frame clones and leaves out a portion. The sample consists of 140,000 or so clones, around 65% of them appearing once. Sequencing was performed on PBMCs. The receptors were sampled from a woman aged 55-70 years in good health and CMV-seronegative.

V and J are TRBV7-8 and TRBJ2-5; a weak D match, TRBD2 (6 bases). CDR3 length equals 15 residues. Germline V lookup: CDR1 SGHVS, CDR2 FQNEAQ. V was cut by 10 bases and J by 5 bases, with 23 bases left in between. For the CDR3, the DNA is TGTGCCACCTCTCAGAGGGACTCAGATCGGGAGACCCAGTACTTC. This encodes CATSQRDSDRETQYF.

The chain couples TRBV9 to TRBJ1-3, with TRBD1 matching 11 bases. Looked up from germline, CDR1 is SGDLS and CDR2 is YYNGEE. The CDR3 spans 16 residues. The trim removed 3 bases at V and 3 bases at J, leaving 5 bases unmatched. The chain's CDR3 is CASSARTGGSGNTIYF. The CDR3 DNA sequence: TGTGCCAGCAGCGCAAGGACAGGGGGCAGTGGAAACACCATATATTTT.